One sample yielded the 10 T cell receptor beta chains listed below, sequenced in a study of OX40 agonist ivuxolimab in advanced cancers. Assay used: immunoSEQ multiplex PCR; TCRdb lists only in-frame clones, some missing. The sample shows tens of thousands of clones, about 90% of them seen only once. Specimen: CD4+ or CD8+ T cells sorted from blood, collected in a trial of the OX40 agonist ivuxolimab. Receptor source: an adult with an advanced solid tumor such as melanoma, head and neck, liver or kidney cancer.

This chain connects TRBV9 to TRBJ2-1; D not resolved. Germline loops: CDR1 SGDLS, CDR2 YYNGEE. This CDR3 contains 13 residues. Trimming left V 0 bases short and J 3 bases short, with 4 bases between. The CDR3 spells CASSVGVYNEQFF. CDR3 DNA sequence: TGTGCCAGCAGCGTAGGGGTCTACAATGAGCAGTTCTTC.

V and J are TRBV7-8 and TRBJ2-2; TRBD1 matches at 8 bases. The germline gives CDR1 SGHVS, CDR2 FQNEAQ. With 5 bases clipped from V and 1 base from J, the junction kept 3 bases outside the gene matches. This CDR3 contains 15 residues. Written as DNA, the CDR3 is TGTGCCAGCAGCCCCGGGACAGGGAACACCGGGGAGCTGTTTTTT. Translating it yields CASSPGTGNTGELFF.

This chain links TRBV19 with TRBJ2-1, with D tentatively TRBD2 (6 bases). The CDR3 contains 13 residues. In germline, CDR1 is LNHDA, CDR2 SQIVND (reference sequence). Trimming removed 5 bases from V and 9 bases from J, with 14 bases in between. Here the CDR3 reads CASSLTLGLEQFF. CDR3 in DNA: TGTGCCAGTAGTTTAACTCTGGGACTTGAGCAGTTCTTC. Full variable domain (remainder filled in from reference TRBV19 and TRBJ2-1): DGGITQSPKYLFRKEGQNVTLSCEQNLNHDAMYWYRQDPGQGLRLIYYSQIVNDFQKGDIAEGYSVSREKKESFPLTVTSAQKNPTAFYLCASSLTLGLEQFFGPGTRLTVL.

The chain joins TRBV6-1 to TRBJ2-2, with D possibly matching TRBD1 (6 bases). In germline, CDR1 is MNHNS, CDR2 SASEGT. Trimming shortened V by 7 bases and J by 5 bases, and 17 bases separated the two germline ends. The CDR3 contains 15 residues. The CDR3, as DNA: TGTGCCAGCACCAAGGGGTGGGGGCTTACCGGGGAGCTGTTTTTT. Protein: CASTKGWGLTGELFF.

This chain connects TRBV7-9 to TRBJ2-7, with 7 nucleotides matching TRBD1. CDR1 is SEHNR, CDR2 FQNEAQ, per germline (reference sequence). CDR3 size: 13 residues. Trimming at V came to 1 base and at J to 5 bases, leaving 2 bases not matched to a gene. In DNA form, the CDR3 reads TGTGCCAGCAGCTTAGGACAGGGCCACGAGCAGTACTTC. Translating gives CASSLGQGHEQYF.

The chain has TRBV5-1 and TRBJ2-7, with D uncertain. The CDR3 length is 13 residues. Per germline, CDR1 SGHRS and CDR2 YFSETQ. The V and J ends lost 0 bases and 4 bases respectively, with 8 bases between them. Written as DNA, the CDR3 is TGCGCCAGCAGCTTGGGGATAGGGTACGAGCAGTACGTC. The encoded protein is CASSLGIGYEQYV.

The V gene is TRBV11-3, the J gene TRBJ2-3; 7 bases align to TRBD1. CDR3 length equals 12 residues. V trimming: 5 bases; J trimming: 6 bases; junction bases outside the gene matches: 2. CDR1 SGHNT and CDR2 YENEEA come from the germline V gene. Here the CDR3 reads CASSSRGDTQYF. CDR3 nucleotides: TGTGCCAGCAGCAGCAGGGGGGATACGCAGTATTTT. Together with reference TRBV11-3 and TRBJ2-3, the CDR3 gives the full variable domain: EAGVVQSPRYKIIEKKQPVAFWCNPISGHNTLYWYLQNLGQGPELLIRYENEEAVDDSQLPKDRFSAERLKGVDSTLKIQPAELGDSAVYLCASSSRGDTQYFGPGTRLTVL.

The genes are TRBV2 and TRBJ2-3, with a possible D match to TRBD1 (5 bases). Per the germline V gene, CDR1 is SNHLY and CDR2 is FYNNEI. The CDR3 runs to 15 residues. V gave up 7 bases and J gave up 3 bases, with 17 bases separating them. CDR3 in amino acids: CASMGPGRTTDTQYF. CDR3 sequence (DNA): TGTGCCAGCATGGGGCCAGGGCGCACGACAGATACGCAGTATTTT.

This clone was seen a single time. The CDR3 DNA follows: TGTGCCAGCGGCGGGAGCGCAGGTACGCAGTATTTT. Amino acid sequence: CASGGSAGTQYF. The chain links TRBV9 to TRBJ2-3; 7 bases map to TRBD2. This CDR3 spans 12 amino acids. The V and J ends lost 7 bases and 8 bases, in that order; junction bases with no gene match: 7. Per the germline V gene, CDR1 is SGDLS and CDR2 is YYNGEE.

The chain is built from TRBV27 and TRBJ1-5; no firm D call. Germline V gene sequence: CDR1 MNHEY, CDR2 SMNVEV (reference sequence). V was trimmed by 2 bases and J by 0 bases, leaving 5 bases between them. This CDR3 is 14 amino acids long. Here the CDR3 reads CASSLRVSNQPQHF. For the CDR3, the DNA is TGTGCCAGCAGTTTAAGGGTTAGCAATCAGCCCCAGCATTTT.